This T cell receptor (beta chain) emerged from a study of human T cells and chemical hapten exposure (dated by TCRdb to the early 2020s). Describing the broader study: For sensitization, 2% DPC in acetone was applied to a 2 cm by 2 cm area of upper inner arm skin. Approximately 28 alopecia patients gave blood for TCR sequencing at one to four time points (pre-sensitization, 2, 6 and 24 weeks). Most of the patients in the cohort were female, and the cohort covered alopecia areata with under or over 50% scalp involvement, alopecia totalis and alopecia universalis. Libraries were pooled for sequencing, and variation in per-sample TCR yields was attributed mainly to small differences in library volumes within the pool. Weekly therapeutic DPC doses were additionally applied to the scalp of patients throughout the approximately 25-week study period. Blood samples were taken from patients before sensitization (week 0) and then at 2, 6 and about 24 weeks after DPC sensitization. Patch tests used Finn chambers with 0.01% DPC on the upper back, scored after 6 days by International Contact Dermatitis Research Group standards. Peripheral blood TCR repertoire changes were tracked in vivo in alopecia patients during primary and secondary sensitization to the hapten diphenylcyclopropenone (DPC). General conclusions and limits of the study: The number of TCRs above 1 in 1000 frequency did not change with DPC sensitization; there was no evidence of global repertoire structure alterations. The number of PT1 expanded TCRs positively correlated with patch test score, significant at thresholds 8, 16 and 32 but not 4. After repeated subsampling, the strength of the expansion versus patch-test correlation and the threshold at which it became significant changed. All patients had alopecia, a presumed autoimmune disease, so their immune response might differ from that of healthy individuals. Expanded TCRs formed significantly more large CDR3 similarity clusters than pre-sensitization or healthy control sets, consistent with antigen-driven responses.

From the cysteine through the phenylalanine, the CDR3 covers 17 amino acids. Only the CDR3 region is kept as DNA, spanning 51 bases read in frame from base 1. V loses 1 base at its end and J loses 3 bases; junction bases beyond the gene matches: 8. In regard to this clonotype: Its antigen is still unknown. Within one base of it there is no much larger clone, and no base qualities were kept.

Sample time point, as interpreted from the label and publication: patch test 2, 6 weeks after DPC sensitization. The treatment or condition label, read with the paper, signifies: therapeutic diphenylcyclopropenone sensitization with weekly scalp DPC. At every patch-test visit, the blood draw took place before the patch test was put on. Eligible patients were aged 18 to 70, diagnosed with alopecia, deemed suitable for DPC therapy, and excluded if pregnant. Total RNA was extracted from unfractionated whole blood that had been collected in Tempus Blood RNA tubes. The receptor library was made with RACE. The sequencing machine was a NextSeq 500. During library preparation, unique molecular identifiers were attached to individual cDNA molecules so that TCRs could be counted quantitatively and reproducibly. Each blood RNA sample was used to sequence both TCR alpha and TCR beta chains. The source study handled its data this way. A median of about 87,000 TCRs per sample was observed, with a range of about 20,000 to 750,000. V, J and CDR3 annotation of the TCR reads was carried out using the Decombinator software suite. To make PS versus PT1 abundance plots, every sample was subsampled to the same number of TCRs (28,000). Expanded TCRs were defined as absent before sensitization and observed at least eight times at the 2-week time point. In-frame beta chains were kept once TCRdb had trimmed the public reads at Q25 with fastp and called clones with MiXCR. Entries are consolidated by CDR3 protein sequence, retaining the most common genes and DNA. What appears here as the V and J calls and clone size reflects TCRdb's work, not the paper's. Within this sample are about 350,000 distinct CDR3 sequences, with about 6% of them counted one time only. Around 6% of the sample is taken by the ten largest.

The sample was whole blood, taken in connection with sensitization to the hapten diphenylcyclopropenone (DPC). Recombination joined TRBV12-3 or TRBV12-4 with TRBJ1-1, with 10 middle bases fitting TRBD1. The clonotype comes from a woman under 30 with alopecia areata. Some clones in this sample may be carry-over from other donors' samples. Here is the DNA: TGTGCCAGCAGTTTAGGACTAGGGGACAGGGGTTACACTGAAGCTTTCTTT. Its translation is CASSLGLGDRGYTEAFF.